These 13 T cell receptor beta chains were sequenced from one sample in a study of CD8+CD57+ T cells in acquired aplastic anemia. Genomic DNA acted as the template from which TCR beta VDJ combination and CDR3 sequence profiling were carried out. One entry per CDR3 protein, called by TCRdb with MiXCR from the reads. The sample lists 160,000 or so distinct CDR3 sequences, around 47% occurring once. It was patients with CD8+CD57+ cell expansion by flow cytometry who were chosen for sequencing. The sample consisted of sorted CD4+, CD8+, or CD8+CD57+ T cells (not recorded which) from PBMCs. The receptors derive from a human donor with aplastic anemia.

This clonotype has just a few counts. Here the CDR3 DNA reads TGCAGTGCTAGAGATGGTGGTCTAGCGGGAGTAGGCCATGAGCAGTTCTTC. Protein sequence: CSARDGGLAGVGHEQFF. This chain connects TRBV20-1 to TRBJ2-1; the match to TRBD2 covers 10 bases. Germline CDR1 and CDR2: DFQATT and SNEGSKA (reference sequence). V dropped 0 bases and J dropped 8; count of bases not matched to a gene: 13. The CDR3 loop spans 17 amino acids.

In DNA form, the CDR3 reads TGTGCCAGCAGGCCCTTGGGGAACACTGAAGCTTTCTTT. Its translation is CASRPLGNTEAFF. The chain recombines TRBV2 with TRBJ1-1; no clear D. Per the germline V gene, CDR1 is SNHLY and CDR2 is FYNNEI. The CDR3 runs 13 residues. The V and J ends lost 6 bases and 1 base respectively, with 9 bases between them.

This clonotype was seen a handful of times. The gene calls are TRBV10-3 and TRBJ2-3; no clear D. This CDR3 comprises 14 residues. V was trimmed by 3 bases and J by 2 bases, leaving 9 bases between them. The germline V gene has CDR1 ENHRY and CDR2 SYGVKD. The CDR3 reads CAISDDTITDTQYF. CDR3 coding DNA: TGTGCCATCAGTGACGACACTATCACAGATACGCAGTATTTT.

The CDR3 bases are TGTGCCATCAGTGAGGGCCCAAGCGCTGAAGCTTTCTTT. Translating it yields CAISEGPSAEAFF. V usage is TRBV10-3 and J usage is TRBJ1-1; D remains unclear. The CDR3 length is 13 residues. Per the germline V gene, CDR1 is ENHRY and CDR2 is SYGVKD. Trimming removed 2 bases at V and 6 bases at J, with 10 bases between.

This clonotype was detected many times. The rearrangement uses TRBV7-3 and TRBJ1-6; a possible D gene is TRBD1 (6 bases). Germline V lookup: CDR1 SGHTA, CDR2 FQGTGA. Between the trimmed V and J ends, which lost 5 bases and 9 bases, there was a span of 26 bases. The CDR3 has 18 residues. In nucleotides, the CDR3 is TGTGCCAGCAGCCGAGGGGGGAGCCAGCCAGCCCTAGGTTCACCCCTCCACTTT. This codes for CASSRGGSQPALGSPLHF.

This clonotype was recorded a few times. The chain uses TRBV15 and TRBJ1-1; 7 nucleotides line up with TRBD1. The trim removed 8 bases at V and 10 bases at J, leaving 7 bases unmatched. Germline assignment: CDR1 LNHNV and CDR2 YYDKDF (reference sequence). This CDR3 has 11 residues. Written as DNA, the CDR3 is TGTGCCACCCCCTACAGGGGAGTAGCTTTCTTT. Its protein is CATPYRGVAFF.

The chain combines TRBV29-1 with TRBJ2-1, with 11 bases fitting TRBD2. The germline V gene has CDR1 SQVTM and CDR2 ANQGSEA. Unmatched junction bases numbered 10, after V lost 8 bases and J lost 7 bases. There are 14 residues in the CDR3. The CDR3 region has the DNA TGCAGCTTAACGACTAGCGGGACCCTGAATGAGCAGTTCTTC. Protein: CSLTTSGTLNEQFF.

The chain links TRBV15 to TRBJ2-7, with 7 bases aligning to TRBD2. Germline CDR1 and CDR2: LNHNV and YYDKDF (reference sequence). This CDR3 spans 15 amino acids. The V gene end was trimmed by 3 bases and the J gene end by 1 base; junction bases not matched to a gene: 6. Here the CDR3 reads CATSSRGTTSYEQYV. In DNA form, the CDR3 reads TGTGCCACCAGCAGCCGAGGGACTACTTCCTACGAGCAGTACGTC.

In its sample, this clonotype was seen many times. V and J are TRBV5-6 and TRBJ1-1; D is unresolved. Germline assignment: CDR1 SGHDT and CDR2 YYEEEE. The V gene lost 2 bases and the J gene lost 1 base, with 6 bases spanning the gap. The CDR3 is 13 residues long. This chain's CDR3 is CASSFIQNTEAFF. The CDR3, as DNA: TGTGCCAGCAGCTTCATACAGAACACTGAAGCTTTCTTT.

The V call is TRBV6-2 or TRBV6-3, the J call TRBJ2-4, with a tentative D call TRBD1 (7 bases). V lost 2 bases and J 2 bases, leaving 13 bases between the germline ends. The germline V gene encodes CDR1 MNHEY and CDR2 SVGEGT. The CDR3 contains 16 residues. CDR3 protein: CASSYRQGGTKNIQYF. CDR3 bases: TGTGCCAGCAGTTACCGGCAGGGGGGAACCAAAAACATTCAGTACTTC.

This chain links TRBV10-3 with TRBJ2-5; 8 bases line up with TRBD2. The CDR3 has 14 amino acids. After removal of 8 bases from V and 5 bases from J, the junction contained 10 bases not matched to a gene. In germline, CDR1 is ENHRY, CDR2 SYGVKD. The CDR3 DNA is TGTGCCATCGCGACTAGCGAGGGGACGGAGACCCAGTACTTC. Amino acids: CAIATSEGTETQYF.

In this sample, this clonotype turned up many times. The chain carries TRBV7-3 and TRBJ2-3; D not certain. Germline CDR1 SGHTA, CDR2 FQGTGA. The ends were cut back, 1 base at V and 5 bases at J, with 7 bases in the middle. The CDR3 is 13 residues long. For the CDR3, the DNA is TGTGCCAGCAGCTTAAGCGTAATAGATACGCAGTATTTT. It yields the protein CASSLSVIDTQYF.

This clonotype was observed once. The chain has TRBV14 and TRBJ1-6; D is perhaps TRBD1 (6 bases). Trimming left V 1 base short and J 5 bases short, with 15 bases between. Germline V gene data show CDR1 as SGHDN and CDR2 as FVKESK. CDR3 length: 17 amino acids. The CDR3 nucleotides read TGTGCCAGCAGCCAAGGGCCCGACAGGACTCATAATTCACCCCTCCACTTT. Its protein product is CASSQGPDRTHNSPLHF. The whole variable domain, filled in from reference TRBV14 and TRBJ1-6, reads EAGVTQFPSHSVIEKGQTVTLRCDPISGHDNLYWYRRVMGKEIKFLLHFVKESKQDESGMPNNRFLAERTGGTYSTLKVQPAELEDSGVYFCASSQGPDRTHNSPLHFGNGTRLTVT.